This T cell receptor (beta chain) was observed in a study of T cell responses to AZD1222 COVID-19 vaccine. This clone was recorded a few times. Clones were read by immunoSEQ multiplex PCR, and TCRdb kept only the in-frame ones, dropping some. The sample holds about 120,000 clones, roughly nine tenths seen once. The CDR3 totals 17 residues. The germline CDR1 and CDR2 sequences are LNHDA and SQIVND (reference sequence). V was pared by 2 bases and J by 5 bases, with 19 bases between. The TCR comes from an adult in good health. Sequenced material: peripheral blood, taken on day 0 of AZD1222 vaccination. This chain connects TRBV19 to TRBJ2-1, with D possibly TRBD1 on 6 matching bases. CDR3 in amino acids: CASSIRGSGIGDNEQFF. The CDR3 DNA sequence: TGTGCCAGTAGTATAAGGGGGTCAGGGATCGGGGACAATGAGCAGTTCTTC.